A single sample gave rise to the 16 T cell receptor beta chains below, sequenced in a study of T cells after yellow fever vaccination. Using its own MiXCR run on the 5' RACE reads, TCRdb lists one record per CDR3 protein. The sample consists of about 210,000 distinct CDR3 sequences, 3% to 4% of them appearing once. Sequenced material: CD4+ T cells sorted from PBMCs, taken 10 days after the yellow fever booster vaccination. These receptors came from a man between 18 and 35 years old who received the YFV17D yellow fever vaccine.

The chain has TRBV5-1 and TRBJ1-2; the match to TRBD1 covers 8 bases. The germline V gene has CDR1 SGHRS and CDR2 YFSETQ. The CDR3 consists of 14 residues. V dropped 7 bases and J dropped 6; count of bases not matched to a gene: 11. CDR3 bases: TGCGCCAGCTCAACTCGGACAGGGACGGATGGCTACACCTTC. This codes for CASSTRTGTDGYTF.

This clonotype was picked up many times. The chain joins TRBV5-1 to TRBJ2-7, with D possibly being TRBD2 (5 bases). With 1 base removed from V and 1 base from J, the gap between germline ends came to 9 bases. There are 14 residues in the CDR3. CDR1 SGHRS and CDR2 YFSETQ come from the germline V gene. The CDR3 loop reads CASSLIPGSYEQYF. CDR3 nucleotides: TGCGCCAGCAGCTTGATTCCGGGATCCTACGAGCAGTACTTC.

This clonotype was seen more than once but under ten times. The chain links TRBV10-2 to TRBJ2-7, with a possible D match to TRBD1 (6 bases). V dropped 1 base and J dropped 3 bases, with 10 bases sitting between them. Germline V lookup: CDR1 WSHSY, CDR2 SAAADI. The CDR3 length is 14 residues. CDR3 sequence reads: CASSEWGQVYEQYF. In DNA form, the CDR3 reads TGCGCCAGCAGTGAGTGGGGGCAGGTCTACGAGCAGTACTTC.

The V gene is TRBV10-2, the J gene TRBJ1-1, with D tentatively TRBD1 (5 bases). This CDR3 spans 14 amino acids. The germline gives CDR1 WSHSY, CDR2 SAAADI. The V and J ends lost 7 bases and 0 bases respectively, with 12 bases between them. CDR3 amino acids: CASTMGRLNTEAFF. In DNA, the CDR3 is TGCGCCAGCACGATGGGACGGCTGAACACTGAAGCTTTCTTT.

This clonotype was picked up many times. The gene calls are TRBV7-2 and TRBJ1-1; possible D gene TRBD1, 6 bases. The CDR3 spans 13 residues. Germline V gene data show CDR1 as SGHTA and CDR2 as FQGNSA. Trimming took off 4 bases at V and 2 bases at J, with 8 bases between the two ends. The CDR3: CASSSQGNTEAFF. The CDR3 nucleotides are TGTGCCAGCAGCTCACAGGGAAACACTGAAGCTTTCTTT.

Many counts were recorded for this clonotype. The chain joins TRBV7-3 to TRBJ2-2; weak D call: TRBD2 (7 bases). Germline values: CDR1 SGHTA, CDR2 FQGTGA. The CDR3 loop spans 14 amino acids. V lost 4 bases to trimming and J lost 5 bases, with 11 bases between them. CDR3 bases: TGTGCCAGCAGCTCCGGGGGGCCAACCGGGGAGCTGTTTTTT. Protein: CASSSGGPTGELFF.

This clonotype has ten or more counts. This chain links TRBV18 with TRBJ2-1; D tentatively fits TRBD1 or TRBD2 (5 bases each). CDR1 KGHSH and CDR2 LQKENI come from the germline V gene. Trimming removed 3 bases at V and 10 bases at J, with 19 bases between. The CDR3 is 15 amino acids. CDR3 residues: CASSPDRGGRIEQFF. In DNA form, the CDR3 reads TGTGCCAGCTCACCGGATCGTGGGGGAAGGATAGAGCAGTTCTTC.

This clonotype came up a few times. This chain links TRBV5-4 with TRBJ2-3; a weak D match, TRBD2 (6 bases). Germline CDR1 is SGHNT and CDR2 is YYREEE (reference sequence). This CDR3 is 14 amino acids long. Deletions cut 5 bases from V and 6 bases from J, with 16 bases between. The CDR3 DNA is TGTGCCAGCAGTTTGAAATCTAGCGATGATACGCAGTATTTT. Translation gives CASSLKSSDDTQYF.

In this sample, this clonotype turned up a few times. The CDR3 region is CASSLGGTGGNEQFF. In nucleotides, the CDR3 is TGTGCCAGCAGCTTAGGGGGGACAGGGGGCAATGAGCAGTTCTTC. This chain links TRBV7-2 with TRBJ2-1; 11 nucleotides line up with TRBD1. The trim removed 1 base at V and 6 bases at J, leaving 2 bases unmatched. The V gene's germline CDR1 is SGHTA and CDR2 FQGNSA. The CDR3 loop spans 15 amino acids.

This clonotype was seen many times. The J gene is TRBJ2-2, the V gene TRBV7-9; the D gene is possibly TRBD2 (6 bases). This CDR3 region has 14 residues. The V end was cut by 2 bases, the J end by 6 bases, with 10 bases between. Germline V lookup: CDR1 SEHNR, CDR2 FQNEAQ (reference sequence). The CDR3 DNA reads as TGTGCCAGCAGCTTAACGGGGGAAGCCGGGGAGCTGTTTTTT. Its protein product is CASSLTGEAGELFF.

This clonotype was seen many times. The V gene is TRBV5-4, the J gene TRBJ2-1; no firm D call. CDR3 size: 14 residues. Trimming took off 0 bases at V and 0 bases at J, with 4 bases between the two ends. CDR1 SGHNT and CDR2 YYREEE come from the germline V gene (reference sequence). The CDR3 loop is CASSLGTSYNEQFF. The CDR3 nucleotides are TGTGCCAGCAGCTTGGGGACCTCCTACAATGAGCAGTTCTTC. Filled out from reference TRBV5-4 and TRBJ2-1, the complete variable domain reads ETGVTQSPTHLIKTRGQQVTLRCSSQSGHNTVSWYQQALGQGPQFIFQYYREEENGRGNFPPRFSGLQFPNYSSELNVNALELDDSALYLCASSLGTSYNEQFFGPGTRLTVL.

This clonotype was observed many times. The chain links TRBV7-9 to TRBJ1-1; TRBD1 is a possible D gene (5 bases). The CDR3 length is 11 residues. Trimming pared 6 bases from V and 8 bases from J, leaving 10 bases between. From germline, CDR1 is SEHNR and CDR2 FQNEAQ (reference sequence). The CDR3 bases are TGTGCCAGCAGAGGACATCTCGAAGCTTTCTTT. Translation: CASRGHLEAFF.

This clonotype was counted at least ten times. V usage is TRBV12-3 or TRBV12-4 and J usage is TRBJ1-3, with TRBD1 identical over 8 bases. The CDR3 runs 15 residues. V shed 5 bases and J 2 bases; nucleotides not matched to a gene: 5. As DNA, the CDR3 is TGTGCCAGCAGTCGCACAGGGGGAGCTGGAAACACCATATATTTT. Amino acids: CASSRTGGAGNTIYF.

The table lists this clonotype with many counts. CDR3 sequence: CASSLRPASGANVLTF. For the CDR3, the DNA is TGTGCCAGCAGTTTAAGACCGGCCTCTGGGGCCAACGTCCTGACTTTC. The gene calls are TRBV6-5 and TRBJ2-6; D not resolved. The CDR3 extends over 16 amino acids. V was shortened by 4 bases and J by 0 bases, with 10 bases between the two germline ends. Per the germline V gene, CDR1 is MNHEY and CDR2 is SVGAGI.

In this sample, this clonotype turned up many times. J is TRBJ2-1 and V is TRBV5-4; 10 bases map to TRBD2. V shed 4 bases and J 4 bases; nucleotides not matched to a gene: 8. This CDR3 has 16 amino acids. The V gene's germline CDR1 is SGHNT and CDR2 YYREEE (reference sequence). This CDR3 reads CASSQRAGGFYNEQFF. The CDR3 region has the DNA TGTGCCAGCAGCCAAAGAGCGGGGGGGTTTTACAATGAGCAGTTCTTC.

This clonotype was counted between two and nine times. This chain joins TRBV18 and TRBJ1-2, with 7 nucleotides matching TRBD1. This CDR3 contains 14 residues. The germline gives CDR1 KGHSH, CDR2 LQKENI. The ends lost 8 bases at V and 2 bases at J; junction bases unmatched: 8. The CDR3 bases are TGTGCCAGCACCGGGACAGCCGAGAACTATGGCTACACCTTC. This translates into CASTGTAENYGYTF.